These 13 T cell receptor beta chains share one sample of origin, sequenced in a study of T cell responses to AZD1222 COVID-19 vaccine. Some clones are missing from TCRdb's copy, which holds only in-frame ones; the method was immunoSEQ multiplex PCR. There are around 200,000 clones in the sample; roughly 93% occur only once, and around 4.3% lies in the top ten. This specimen consisted of peripheral blood, obtained on day 0 of AZD1222 vaccination. Every receptor here comes from an adult in good health.

In DNA form, the CDR3 reads TGTGCCAGCAGCCCCAGGGACAGGGGTCCAGATGGCTACACCTTC. Its protein is CASSPRDRGPDGYTF. V usage is TRBV11-2 and J usage is TRBJ1-2; 10 bases are shared with TRBD1. Germline-derived CDR1 and CDR2 are SGHAT and FQNNGV. The CDR3 contains 15 residues. V trimming: 5 bases; J trimming: 6 bases; junction bases outside the gene matches: 9.

The chain is built from TRBV5-1 and TRBJ1-1, with unresolved D. Trimming left V 0 bases short and J 0 bases short, with 9 bases between. CDR3 size: 15 residues. CDR1 and CDR2 (germline): SGHRS, YFSETQ. CDR3 DNA sequence: TGCGCCAGCAGCTTGGAACGTACAGTGAACACTGAAGCTTTCTTT. Its protein is CASSLERTVNTEAFF.

This rearrangement joins TRBV12-3 or TRBV12-4 to TRBJ2-7; tentatively, D is TRBD1 (6 bases). Trimming took off 6 bases at V and 3 bases at J, with 12 bases between the two ends. The CDR3 extends over 13 amino acids. The CDR3 coding sequence is TGTGCCAGCAGACCCGGGACACACTACGAGCAGTACTTC. Its translation is CASRPGTHYEQYF.

This chain connects TRBV15 to TRBJ1-5; the D is unclear. Germline V gene sequence: CDR1 LNHNV, CDR2 YYDKDF (reference sequence). The CDR3 totals 15 residues. Trimming cost V 5 bases and J 2 bases, with 13 bases left between them. CDR3 nucleotide sequence: TGTGCCACCAGCGGCAGGATCCCTCGCAATCAGCCCCAGCATTTT. Translation: CATSGRIPRNQPQHF.

The chain employs TRBV27 and TRBJ1-2; D ambiguous. Per germline, CDR1 MNHEY and CDR2 SMNVEV (reference sequence). Trimming pared 5 bases from V and 7 bases from J, leaving 17 bases between. The CDR3 has 14 amino acids. DNA for the CDR3: TGTGCCAGCAGTCCCCGACCAAGAATCAGTGGCTACACCTTC. It yields the protein CASSPRPRISGYTF.

Only one count was recorded for this clone. V usage is TRBV11-2 and J usage is TRBJ2-2; TRBD1 is a possible D gene (5 bases). V was pared by 1 base and J by 1 base, with 7 bases between. CDR3 length equals 15 residues. Germline CDR1 reads SGHAT; CDR2 reads FQNNGV. The CDR3 bases are TGTGCCAGCAGCTTAGGGGGCCTGAACACCGGGGAGCTGTTTTTT. Its protein is CASSLGGLNTGELFF.

The chain uses TRBV29-1 and TRBJ2-1; possible D gene TRBD2, 5 bases. Germline loops: CDR1 SQVTM, CDR2 ANQGSEA. The length of the CDR3 is 12 residues. V was trimmed by 3 bases and J by 4 bases, leaving 7 bases between them. CDR3 region: CSVEERYNEQFF. CDR3 DNA sequence: TGCAGCGTTGAGGAGCGGTACAATGAGCAGTTCTTC.

The genes are TRBV25-1 and TRBJ2-5; no reliable D call. The length of the CDR3 is 12 residues. From germline, CDR1 is MGHDK and CDR2 SYGVNS. The ends were cut back, 8 bases at V and 0 bases at J, with 7 bases in the middle. DNA of the CDR3: TGTGCCAGCCAAAACTACCAAGAGACCCAGTACTTC. Protein sequence: CASQNYQETQYF.

This chain links TRBV6-5 with TRBJ2-7; TRBD2 matches at 10 bases. Germline loops: CDR1 MNHEY, CDR2 SVGAGI. The CDR3 is made up of 15 amino acids. V shed 4 bases and J 0 bases; nucleotides not matched to a gene: 3. CDR3 nucleotides: TGTGCCAGCAGTTCCCTAGCGGGAGCCTCCTACGAGCAGTACTTC. Translated: CASSSLAGASYEQYF.

V gene TRBV11-2 combines with J gene TRBJ2-3; D is unresolved. CDR1 and CDR2 (germline): SGHAT, FQNNGV. V lost 4 bases and J lost 2, with 1 base in between. The CDR3 contains 11 residues. The DNA of the CDR3 is TGTGCCAGCAGCTACACAGATACGCAGTATTTT. This encodes CASSYTDTQYF.

The V and J genes are TRBV7-6 and TRBJ2-1; 12 bases fit TRBD2. The CDR3 covers 15 residues. Unmatched junction bases numbered 5, after V lost 3 bases and J lost 8 bases. Germline V CDR1 and CDR2: SGHVS, FNYEAQ. Here the CDR3 reads CASSLLAGGQDEQFF. In DNA, the CDR3 is TGTGCCAGCAGCTTGCTAGCGGGGGGGCAGGATGAGCAGTTCTTC.

The rearrangement joins TRBV27 to TRBJ1-5; possibly TRBD1 for D (5 bases). The V gene lost 5 bases and the J gene lost 3 bases, with 11 bases spanning the gap. Germline assignment: CDR1 MNHEY and CDR2 SMNVEV (reference sequence). The CDR3 contains 14 residues. DNA of the CDR3: TGTGCCAGCAGTGTACAGGCTTCCAATCAGCCCCAGCATTTT. It translates to CASSVQASNQPQHF.

The chain carries TRBV5-4 and TRBJ2-2; 11 positions match TRBD1. V lost 4 bases, J lost 7 bases, and 9 bases stayed unmatched. The CDR3 has 16 residues. In germline, CDR1 is SGHNT, CDR2 YYREEE (reference sequence). CDR3 nucleotides: TGTGCCAGCAGCCGTGGACAGGGGGCTGTTGACGGGGAGCTGTTTTTT. Translation: CASSRGQGAVDGELFF.